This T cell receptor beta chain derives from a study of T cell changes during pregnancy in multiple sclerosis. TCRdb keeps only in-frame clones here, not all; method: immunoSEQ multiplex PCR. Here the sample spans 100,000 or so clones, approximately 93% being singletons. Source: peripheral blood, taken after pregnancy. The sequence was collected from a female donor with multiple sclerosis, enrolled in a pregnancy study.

The CDR3 coding sequence is TGTGCCTGGAGTCCCAAAGGGAGCGGTTCGTTCTATGGCTACACCTTC. It specifies CAWSPKGSGSFYGYTF. The V and J genes are TRBV30 and TRBJ1-2; D is undetermined. The CDR3 runs to 16 residues. Between the trimmed V and J ends, which lost 2 bases and 4 bases, there was a span of 20 bases. Germline V gene data show CDR1 as GTSNPN and CDR2 as SVGIG (reference sequence).